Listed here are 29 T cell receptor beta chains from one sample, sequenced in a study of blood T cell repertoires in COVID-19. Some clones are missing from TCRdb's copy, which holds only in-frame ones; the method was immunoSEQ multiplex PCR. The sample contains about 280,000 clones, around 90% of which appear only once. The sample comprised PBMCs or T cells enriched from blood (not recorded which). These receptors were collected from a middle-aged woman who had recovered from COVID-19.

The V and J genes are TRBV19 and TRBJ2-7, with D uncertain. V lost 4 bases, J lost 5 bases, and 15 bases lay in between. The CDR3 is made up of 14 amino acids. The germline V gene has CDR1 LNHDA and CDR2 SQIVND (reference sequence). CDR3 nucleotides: TGTGCCAGTAGTAGGCCGGGTCGGATGAACGAGCAGTACTTC. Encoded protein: CASSRPGRMNEQYF.

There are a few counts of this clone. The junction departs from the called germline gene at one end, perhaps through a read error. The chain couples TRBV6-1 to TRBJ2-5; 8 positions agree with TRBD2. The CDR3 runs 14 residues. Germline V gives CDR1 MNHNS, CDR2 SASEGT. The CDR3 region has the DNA TGTGCCAGCAGGGAAGCGGGAGTACAAGAGACCCAGTACTTC. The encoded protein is CASREAGVQETQYF.

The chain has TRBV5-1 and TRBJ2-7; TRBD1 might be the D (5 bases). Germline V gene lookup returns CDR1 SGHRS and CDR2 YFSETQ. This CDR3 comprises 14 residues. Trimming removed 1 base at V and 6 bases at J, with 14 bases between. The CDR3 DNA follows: TGCGCCAGCAGCTTGCAGGCCAGGGAAAGCGAGCAGTACTTC. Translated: CASSLQARESEQYF.

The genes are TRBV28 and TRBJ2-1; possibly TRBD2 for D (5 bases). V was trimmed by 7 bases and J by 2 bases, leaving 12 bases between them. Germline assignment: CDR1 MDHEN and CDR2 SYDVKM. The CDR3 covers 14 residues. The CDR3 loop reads CASMPGGAYNEQFF. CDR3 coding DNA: TGTGCCAGCATGCCTGGAGGTGCCTACAATGAGCAGTTCTTC.

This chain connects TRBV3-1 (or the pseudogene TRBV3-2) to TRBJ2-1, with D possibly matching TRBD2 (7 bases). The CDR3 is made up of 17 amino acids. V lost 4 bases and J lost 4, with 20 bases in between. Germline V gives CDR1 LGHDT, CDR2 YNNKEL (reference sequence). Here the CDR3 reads CASSPQGGGATYNEQFF. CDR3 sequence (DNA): TGTGCCAGCAGCCCGCAAGGAGGGGGGGCGACATACAATGAGCAGTTCTTC.

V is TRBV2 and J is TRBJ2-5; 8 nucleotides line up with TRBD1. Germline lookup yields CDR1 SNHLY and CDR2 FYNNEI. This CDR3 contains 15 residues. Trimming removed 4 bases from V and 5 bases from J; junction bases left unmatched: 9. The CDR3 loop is CASSALQGVMETQYF. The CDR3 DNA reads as TGTGCCAGCAGTGCTTTACAGGGGGTCATGGAGACCCAGTACTTC.

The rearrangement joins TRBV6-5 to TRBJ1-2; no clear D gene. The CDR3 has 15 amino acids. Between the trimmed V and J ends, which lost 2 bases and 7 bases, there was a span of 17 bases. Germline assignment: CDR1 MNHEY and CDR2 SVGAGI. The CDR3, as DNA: TGTGCCAGCAGTTACGAGACGGTATCCCCGGGTGGCTACACCTTC. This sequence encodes CASSYETVSPGGYTF.

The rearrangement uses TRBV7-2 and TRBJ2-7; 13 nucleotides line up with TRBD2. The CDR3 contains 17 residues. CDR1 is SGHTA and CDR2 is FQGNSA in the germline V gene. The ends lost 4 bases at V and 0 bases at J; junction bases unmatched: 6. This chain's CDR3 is CASSSGLAGVLSYEQYF. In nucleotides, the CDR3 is TGTGCCAGCAGCTCCGGACTAGCGGGAGTCCTCTCCTACGAGCAGTACTTC.

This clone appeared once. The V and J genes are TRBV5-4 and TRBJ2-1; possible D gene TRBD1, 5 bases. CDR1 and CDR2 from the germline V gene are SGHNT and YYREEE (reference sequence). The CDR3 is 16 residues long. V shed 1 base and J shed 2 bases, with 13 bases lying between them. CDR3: CASSLSTRQPYNEQFF. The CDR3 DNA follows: TGTGCCAGCAGCTTGAGTACGAGACAGCCCTACAATGAGCAGTTCTTC.

The DNA of the CDR3 is TGTGCCAGCAGTGACTGGACTAGCGGGAGGCAGGGGGAGCAGTTCTTC. It specifies CASSDWTSGRQGEQFF. The rearrangement joins TRBV6-4 to TRBJ2-1; 14 bases are a match to TRBD2. CDR1 and CDR2 from the germline V gene are MRHNA and SNTAGT. V trimming: 1 base; J trimming: 10 bases; junction bases outside the gene matches: 6. This CDR3 region has 16 residues.

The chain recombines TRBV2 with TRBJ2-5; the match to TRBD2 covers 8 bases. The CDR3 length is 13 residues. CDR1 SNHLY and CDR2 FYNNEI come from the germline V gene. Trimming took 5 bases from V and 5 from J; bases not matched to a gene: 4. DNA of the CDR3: TGTGCCAGCAGTACGGGACTAGTGGAGACCCAGTACTTC. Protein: CASSTGLVETQYF.

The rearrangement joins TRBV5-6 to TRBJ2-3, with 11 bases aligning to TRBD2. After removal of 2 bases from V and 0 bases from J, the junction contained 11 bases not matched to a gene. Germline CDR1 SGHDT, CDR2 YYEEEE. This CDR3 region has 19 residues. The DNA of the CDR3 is TGTGCCAGCAGCTTCCGGACTAGCGGGCCCAAACTTAGCACAGATACGCAGTATTTT. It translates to CASSFRTSGPKLSTDTQYF.

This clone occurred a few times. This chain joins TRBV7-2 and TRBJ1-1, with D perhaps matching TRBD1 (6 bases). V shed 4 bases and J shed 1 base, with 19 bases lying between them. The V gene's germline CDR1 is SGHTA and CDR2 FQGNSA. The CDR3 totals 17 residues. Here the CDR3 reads CASSYRFRDKGNTEAFF. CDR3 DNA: TGTGCCAGCAGCTACCGATTCCGGGACAAAGGGAACACTGAAGCTTTCTTT.

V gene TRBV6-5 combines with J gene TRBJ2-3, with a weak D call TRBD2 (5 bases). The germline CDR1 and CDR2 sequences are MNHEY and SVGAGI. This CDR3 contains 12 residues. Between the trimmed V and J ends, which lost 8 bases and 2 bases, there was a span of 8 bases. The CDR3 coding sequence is TGTGCCAGCGGCGGGTCCACAGATACGCAGTATTTT. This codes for CASGGSTDTQYF.

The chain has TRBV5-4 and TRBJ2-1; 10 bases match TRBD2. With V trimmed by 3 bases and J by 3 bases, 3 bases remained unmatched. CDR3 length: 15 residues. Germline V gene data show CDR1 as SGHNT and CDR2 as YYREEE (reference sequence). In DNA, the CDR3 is TGTGCCAGCAGCTCGGGACTAGCGAACTACAATGAGCAGTTCTTC. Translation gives CASSSGLANYNEQFF.

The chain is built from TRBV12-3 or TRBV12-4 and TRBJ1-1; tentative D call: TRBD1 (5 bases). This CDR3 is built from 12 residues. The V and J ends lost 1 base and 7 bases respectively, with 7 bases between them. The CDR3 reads CASSLVQVEAFF. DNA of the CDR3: TGTGCCAGCAGTTTAGTACAGGTTGAAGCTTTCTTT.

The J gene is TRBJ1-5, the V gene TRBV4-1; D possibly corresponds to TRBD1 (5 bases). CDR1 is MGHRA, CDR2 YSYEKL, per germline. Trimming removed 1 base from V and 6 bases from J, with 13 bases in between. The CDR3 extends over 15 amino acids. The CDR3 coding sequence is TGCGCCAGCAGCCAAGGCCAGGGTCTCGGTCAGCCCCAGCATTTT. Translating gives CASSQGQGLGQPQHF.

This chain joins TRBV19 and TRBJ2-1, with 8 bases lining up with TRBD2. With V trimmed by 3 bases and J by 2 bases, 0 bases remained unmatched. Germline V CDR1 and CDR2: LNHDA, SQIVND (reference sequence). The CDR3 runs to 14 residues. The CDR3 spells CASSISGTYNEQFF. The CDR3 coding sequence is TGTGCCAGTAGTATTAGCGGGACCTACAATGAGCAGTTCTTC.

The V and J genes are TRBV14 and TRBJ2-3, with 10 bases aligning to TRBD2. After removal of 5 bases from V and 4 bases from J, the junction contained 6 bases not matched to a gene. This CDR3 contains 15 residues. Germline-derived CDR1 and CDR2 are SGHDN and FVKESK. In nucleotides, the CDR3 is TGTGCCAGCAGCTGGGGCCTAGCGGGAGCAGATACGCAGTATTTT. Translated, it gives CASSWGLAGADTQYF.

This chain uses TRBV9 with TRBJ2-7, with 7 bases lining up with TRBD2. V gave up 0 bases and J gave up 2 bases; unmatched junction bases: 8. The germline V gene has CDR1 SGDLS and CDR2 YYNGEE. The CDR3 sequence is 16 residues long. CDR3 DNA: TGTGCCAGCAGCGTAGCTCCCCTAGCGGTGACCTACGAGCAGTACTTC. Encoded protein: CASSVAPLAVTYEQYF.

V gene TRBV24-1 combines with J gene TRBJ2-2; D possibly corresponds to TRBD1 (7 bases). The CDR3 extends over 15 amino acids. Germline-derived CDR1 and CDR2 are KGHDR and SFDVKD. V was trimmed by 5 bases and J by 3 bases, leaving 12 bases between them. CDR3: CATSVRDRDTGELFF. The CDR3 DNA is TGTGCCACCAGTGTGCGGGACAGAGACACCGGGGAGCTGTTTTTT.

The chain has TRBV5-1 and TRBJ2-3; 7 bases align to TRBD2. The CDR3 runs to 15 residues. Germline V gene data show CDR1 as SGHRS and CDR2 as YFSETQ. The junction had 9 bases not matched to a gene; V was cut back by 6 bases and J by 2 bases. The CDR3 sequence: CASNPSGKSTDTQYF. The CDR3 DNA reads TGCGCCAGCAACCCGAGCGGGAAATCCACAGATACGCAGTATTTT. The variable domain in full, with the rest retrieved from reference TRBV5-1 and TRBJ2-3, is KAGVTQTPRYLIKTRGQQVTLSCSPISGHRSVSWYQQTPGQGLQFLFEYFSETQRNKGNFPGRFSGRQFSNSRSEMNVSTLELGDSALYLCASNPSGKSTDTQYFGPGTRLTVL.

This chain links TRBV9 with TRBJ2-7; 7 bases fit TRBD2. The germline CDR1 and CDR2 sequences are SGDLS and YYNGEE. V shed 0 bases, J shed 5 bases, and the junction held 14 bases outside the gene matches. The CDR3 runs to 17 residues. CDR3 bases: TGTGCCAGCAGCGTAGGTGTTGGAGCGGGAAGCGTGAACGAGCAGTACTTC. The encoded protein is CASSVGVGAGSVNEQYF.

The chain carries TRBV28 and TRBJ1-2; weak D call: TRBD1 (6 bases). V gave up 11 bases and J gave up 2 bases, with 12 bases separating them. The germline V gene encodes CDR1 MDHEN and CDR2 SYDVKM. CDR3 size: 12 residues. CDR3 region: CAADRLNYGYTF. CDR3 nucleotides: TGTGCCGCAGACAGGTTAAACTATGGCTACACCTTC.

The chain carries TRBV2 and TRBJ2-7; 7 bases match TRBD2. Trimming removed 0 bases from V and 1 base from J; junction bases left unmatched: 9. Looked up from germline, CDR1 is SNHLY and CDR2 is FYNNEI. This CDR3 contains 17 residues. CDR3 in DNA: TGTGCCAGCAGTGAAGCGCGGGGGTTTCCCCGGTCCTACGAGCAGTACTTC. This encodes CASSEARGFPRSYEQYF. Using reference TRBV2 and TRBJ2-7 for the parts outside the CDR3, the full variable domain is EPEVTQTPSHQVTQMGQEVILRCVPISNHLYFYWYRQILGQKVEFLVSFYNNEISEKSEIFDDQFSVERPDGSNFTLKIRSTKLEDSAMYFCASSEARGFPRSYEQYFGPGTRLTVT.

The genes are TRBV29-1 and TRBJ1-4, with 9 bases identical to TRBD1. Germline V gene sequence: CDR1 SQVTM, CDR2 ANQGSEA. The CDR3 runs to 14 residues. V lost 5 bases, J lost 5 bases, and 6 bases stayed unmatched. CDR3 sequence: CSVQYGTGNEKLFF. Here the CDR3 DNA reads TGCAGCGTTCAATACGGGACAGGGAATGAAAAACTGTTTTTT.

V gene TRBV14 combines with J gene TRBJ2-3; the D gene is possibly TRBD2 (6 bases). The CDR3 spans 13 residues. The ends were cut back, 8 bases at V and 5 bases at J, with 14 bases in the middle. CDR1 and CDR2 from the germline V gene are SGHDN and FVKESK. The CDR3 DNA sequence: TGTGCCAGCTCCCCTAGCGTTAGAGATACGCAGTATTTT. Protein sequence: CASSPSVRDTQYF.

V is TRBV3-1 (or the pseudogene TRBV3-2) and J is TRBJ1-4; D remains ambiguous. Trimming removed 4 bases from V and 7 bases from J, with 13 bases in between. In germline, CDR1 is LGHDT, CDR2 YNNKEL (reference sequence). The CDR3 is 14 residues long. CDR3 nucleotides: TGTGCCAGCAGCCCCGACACTCGCACTGAAAAACTGTTTTTT. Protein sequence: CASSPDTRTEKLFF.

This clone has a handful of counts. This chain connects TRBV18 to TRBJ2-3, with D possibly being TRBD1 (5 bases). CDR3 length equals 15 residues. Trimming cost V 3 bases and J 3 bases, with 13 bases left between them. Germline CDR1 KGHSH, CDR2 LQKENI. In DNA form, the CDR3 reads TGTGCCAGCTCACCGGTTGCAGGGCGTACAGATACGCAGTATTTT. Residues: CASSPVAGRTDTQYF.